The entry below gives a single T cell receptor beta chain sequence along with its context. Antigen specificity is unknown. This CDR3 spans 13 amino acids. The germline V gene has CDR1 SGDLS and CDR2 YYNGEE. Between the trimmed V and J ends, which lost 0 bases and 7 bases, there was a span of 10 bases. Clones were sequenced by immunoSEQ multiplex PCR, and TCRdb holds only the in-frame ones, with some missing. The profile shows over 30,000 clones, under 95% of them singletons. The source of the sample is a study of T cells in tuberculosis. Study results and limitations: GMM-specific TCRs were nearer to active tuberculosis alpha repertoires, suggesting expansion.

Time point denoted: new active TB diagnosis, blood taken before or within 7 days of starting treatment. This material consisted of PBMCs, taken at tuberculosis diagnosis. V and J are TRBV9 and TRBJ1-2; D perhaps matches TRBD1 (6 bases). The TCR originated in an adult with tuberculosis. CDR3 sequence reads: CASSVEGVAGYTF. CDR3 DNA sequence: TGTGCCAGCAGCGTAGAGGGGGTTGCTGGCTACACCTTC.